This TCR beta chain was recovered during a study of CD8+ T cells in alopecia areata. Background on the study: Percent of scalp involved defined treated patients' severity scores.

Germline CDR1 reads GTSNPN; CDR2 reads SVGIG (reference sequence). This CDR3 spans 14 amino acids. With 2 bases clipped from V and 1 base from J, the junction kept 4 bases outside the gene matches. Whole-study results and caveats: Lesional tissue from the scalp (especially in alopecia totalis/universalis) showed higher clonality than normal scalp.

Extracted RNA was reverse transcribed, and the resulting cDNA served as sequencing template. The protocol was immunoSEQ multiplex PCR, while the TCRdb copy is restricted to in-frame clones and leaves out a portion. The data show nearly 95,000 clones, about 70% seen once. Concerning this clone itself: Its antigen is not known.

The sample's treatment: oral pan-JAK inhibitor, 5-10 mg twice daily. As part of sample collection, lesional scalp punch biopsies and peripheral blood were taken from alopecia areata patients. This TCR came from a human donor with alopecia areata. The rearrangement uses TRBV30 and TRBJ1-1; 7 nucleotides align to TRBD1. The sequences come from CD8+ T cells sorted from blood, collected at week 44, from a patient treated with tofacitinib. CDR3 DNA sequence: TGTGCCTGGAGTAGGGGGCTTACGAACACTGAAGCTTTCTTT. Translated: CAWSRGLTNTEAFF.